One and the same sample provided the 10 T cell receptor beta chains below, sequenced in a study of CXCR3-negative and CXCR3-positive naive CD8 T cells. 5' RACE that incorporated UMI labels was used to prepare the TRB cDNA libraries. TCRdb reprocessed the 5' RACE reads, keeping one entry per CDR3 protein, no DNA. The record lists fewer than 95,000 distinct CDR3 sequences, of which the ten most abundant hold 0.95% to 1.4%. The sample consisted of naive CXCR3- CD8+ T cells from blood. The subset was: CD45RO-CCR7+CD27+CD95- naive CD8+ T cells lacking CXCR3 (TNR3-). These receptors all come from a human donor in good health. Some clones in this sample may be carry-over from other donors' samples.

V and J are TRBV4-3 and TRBJ2-1; TCRdb picks TRBD2, but there is no DNA to check that call. CDR3 length: 15 residues. Germline assignment: CDR1 LGHNA and CDR2 YSLEER. The chain's CDR3 is CASSQVPSGRNEQFF.

The rearrangement joins TRBV7-9 to TRBJ2-3; TCRdb's D call, TRBD2, is unchecked because there is no DNA. The CDR3 is 18 residues long. CDR1 is SEHNR, CDR2 FQNEAQ, per germline (reference sequence). CDR3 loop: CASSPRTSGSLSTDTQYF. Variable domain in full (rest from reference TRBV7-9 and TRBJ2-3): DTGVSQNPRHKITKRGQNVTFRCDPISEHNRLYWYRQTLGQGPEFLTYFQNEAQLEKSRLLSDRFSAERPKGSFSTLEIQRTEQGDSAMYLCASSPRTSGSLSTDTQYFGPGTRLTVL.

The J gene is TRBJ2-2, the V gene TRBV29-1; TCRdb's D gene call, TRBD1, goes unchecked for lack of DNA. Germline loops: CDR1 SQVTM, CDR2 ANQGSEA. The CDR3 covers 12 residues. This chain's CDR3 is CSVTGETGELFF.

The V and J genes are TRBV20-1 and TRBJ2-3; TCRdb designates TRBD2, a call that cannot be tested without DNA. CDR1 DFQATT and CDR2 SNEGSKA come from the germline V gene (reference sequence). The CDR3 is 16 residues long. CDR3: CSAGTSGSVGTDTQYF.

The rearrangement links TRBV6-4 to TRBJ2-1. This CDR3 is built from 15 residues. In germline, CDR1 is MRHNA, CDR2 SNTAGT. This CDR3 is CAIRAKAGPYNEQFF.

The CDR3 protein is CASSPRQGDYGYTF. V gene TRBV4-1 combines with J gene TRBJ1-2; the D gene TCRdb calls, TRBD1, cannot be checked with no DNA. The CDR3 loop spans 14 amino acids. CDR1 is MGHRA and CDR2 is YSYEKL in the germline V gene.

The chain has TRBV7-9 and TRBJ2-7; the TRBD1 assignment by TCRdb is unverifiable without DNA. The CDR3 length is 15 residues. Germline lookup yields CDR1 SEHNR and CDR2 FQNEAQ (reference sequence). The CDR3 sequence: CASSSGTGGPYEQYF.

The chain has TRBV29-1 and TRBJ2-7; the D gene TCRdb calls, TRBD1, cannot be checked with no DNA. The germline V gene encodes CDR1 SQVTM and CDR2 ANQGSEA. This CDR3 spans 14 amino acids. CDR3 protein: CSVRDRDRSYEQYF.

The rearrangement joins TRBV5-1 to TRBJ2-3; TCRdb selects TRBD2, and the lack of DNA leaves this call unchecked. From germline, CDR1 is SGHRS and CDR2 YFSETQ. CDR3 length: 18 amino acids. CDR3 in amino acids: CASSLRLAGPDYTDTQYF.

This chain connects TRBV20-1 to TRBJ2-7; TCRdb names TRBD2, which stays unverified in the absence of DNA. The CDR3 totals 16 residues. Germline V CDR1 and CDR2: DFQATT, SNEGSKA (reference sequence). CDR3: CSASGLAGDLDYEQYF.